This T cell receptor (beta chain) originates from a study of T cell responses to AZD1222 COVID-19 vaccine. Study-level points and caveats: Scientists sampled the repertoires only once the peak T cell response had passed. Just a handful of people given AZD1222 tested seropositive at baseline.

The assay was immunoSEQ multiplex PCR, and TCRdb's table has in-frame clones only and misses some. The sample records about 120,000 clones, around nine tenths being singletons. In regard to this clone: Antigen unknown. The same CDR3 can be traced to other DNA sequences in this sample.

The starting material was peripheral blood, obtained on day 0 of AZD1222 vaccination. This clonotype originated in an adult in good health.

CDR3 nucleotide sequence: TGCAGCGCCCAGGGGGGGATCCGGGAGACCCAGTACTTC. Translation: CSAQGGIRETQYF. The chain uses TRBV29-1 and TRBJ2-5; either TRBD1 or TRBD2 may supply D (7 bases each). The germline V gene has CDR1 SQVTM and CDR2 ANQGSEA. The CDR3 has 13 amino acids. V dropped 7 bases and J dropped 5 bases, with 17 bases sitting between them.